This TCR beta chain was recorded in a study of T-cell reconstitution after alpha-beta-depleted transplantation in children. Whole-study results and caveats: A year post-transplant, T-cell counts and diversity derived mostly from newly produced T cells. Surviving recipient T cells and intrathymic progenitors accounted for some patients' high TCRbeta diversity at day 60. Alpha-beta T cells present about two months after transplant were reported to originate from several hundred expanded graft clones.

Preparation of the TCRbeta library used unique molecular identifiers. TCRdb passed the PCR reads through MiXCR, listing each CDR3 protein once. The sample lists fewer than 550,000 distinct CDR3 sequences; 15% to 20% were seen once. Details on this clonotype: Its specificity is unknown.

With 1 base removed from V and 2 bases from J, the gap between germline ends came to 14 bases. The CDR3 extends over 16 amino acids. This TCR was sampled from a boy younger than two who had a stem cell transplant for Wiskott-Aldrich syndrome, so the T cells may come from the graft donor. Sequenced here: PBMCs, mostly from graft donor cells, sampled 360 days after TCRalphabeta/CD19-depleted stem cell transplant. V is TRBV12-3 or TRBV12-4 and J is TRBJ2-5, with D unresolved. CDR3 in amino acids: CASSLEGGWGQETQYF. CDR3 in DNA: TGTGCCAGCAGTTTAGAAGGTGGCTGGGGACAAGAGACCCAGTACTTC.